What follows are 18 T cell receptor beta chains derived from one specimen sequenced in a study of cytomegalovirus exposure and HLA in healthy donors. The PCR ran on 60 Vbeta and 13 Jbeta primers. Clones were read by immunoSEQ multiplex PCR, and TCRdb kept only the in-frame ones, dropping some. The sample holds over 50,000 clones, 75% to 85% seen once. Sequencing was performed on PBMCs. These receptors were taken from a man over 45 in good health and CMV-seropositive.

This chain links TRBV7-2 with TRBJ1-4; 8 nucleotides line up with TRBD1. Germline V gene data show CDR1 as SGHTA and CDR2 as FQGNSA. The length of the CDR3 is 13 residues. The V and J ends lost 4 bases and 5 bases, in that order; junction bases with no gene match: 0. The chain's CDR3 is CASSWTGNEKLFF. In DNA form, the CDR3 reads TGTGCCAGCAGCTGGACAGGGAATGAAAAACTGTTTTTT.

This chain uses TRBV5-4 with TRBJ2-3; TRBD2 aligns across 9 bases. The CDR3 covers 17 residues. The V and J ends lost 4 bases and 1 base, in that order; junction bases with no gene match: 10. CDR1 and CDR2 (germline): SGHNT, YYREEE (reference sequence). DNA of the CDR3: TGTGCCAGCAGCCTAGCGGGGATAGGACCGGGCACAGATACGCAGTATTTT. It is translated as CASSLAGIGPGTDTQYF. The full variable domain, its missing parts supplied by reference TRBV5-4 and TRBJ2-3, is ETGVTQSPTHLIKTRGQQVTLRCSSQSGHNTVSWYQQALGQGPQFIFQYYREEENGRGNFPPRFSGLQFPNYSSELNVNALELDDSALYLCASSLAGIGPGTDTQYFGPGTRLTVL.

The chain is built from TRBV7-7 and TRBJ2-2, with D unresolved. Per the germline V gene, CDR1 is SSHAT and CDR2 is FNYEAQ (reference sequence). V was clipped by 5 bases and J by 1 base, with 8 bases between them. The length of the CDR3 is 14 residues. The CDR3: CASSPYRNTGELFF. The CDR3 DNA is TGTGCCAGCAGCCCTTACAGGAACACCGGGGAGCTGTTTTTT.

This clone was seen once. The chain carries TRBV6-1 and TRBJ2-7; a possible D gene is TRBD1 (6 bases). CDR3 length: 11 residues. CDR1 and CDR2 from the germline V gene are MNHNS and SASEGT. V lost 1 base and J 9 bases, leaving 7 bases between the germline ends. CDR3 in amino acids: CASSEEGVQYF. The DNA for the CDR3 is TGTGCCAGCAGTGAAGAGGGGGTGCAGTACTTC.

The rearrangement uses TRBV28 and TRBJ1-4; D possibly corresponds to TRBD1 (5 bases). Trimming shortened V by 5 bases and J by 0 bases, and 10 bases separated the two germline ends. The CDR3 contains 15 residues. Per the germline V gene, CDR1 is MDHEN and CDR2 is SYDVKM. CDR3 sequence: CASSPTRATNEKLFF. The CDR3 nucleotides read TGTGCCAGCAGTCCAACCAGGGCAACTAATGAAAAACTGTTTTTT.

This chain joins TRBV6-1 and TRBJ2-4, with 8 nucleotides matching TRBD1. The germline gives CDR1 MNHNS, CDR2 SASEGT. J lost 0 bases, V lost 10 bases, and 8 bases had no gene match. The CDR3 contains 15 residues. CDR3 DNA: TGTGCCACTAATGACAGGGGTCTAGCCAAAAACATTCAGTACTTC. This gives the protein CATNDRGLAKNIQYF.

The rearrangement joins TRBV12-5 to TRBJ2-3; tentative D call: TRBD2 (5 bases). Germline V CDR1 and CDR2: LGHNT, FRNRAP. The ends were cut back, 4 bases at V and 2 bases at J, with 13 bases in the middle. The CDR3 covers 15 residues. CDR3 region: CASGSLGDPTDTQYF. The DNA for the CDR3 is TGTGCTAGTGGTTCCCTCGGGGATCCCACAGATACGCAGTATTTT. Filled out from reference TRBV12-5 and TRBJ2-3, the complete variable domain reads DARVTQTPRHKVTEMGQEVTMRCQPILGHNTVFWYRQTMMQGLELLAYFRNRAPLDDSGMPKDRFSAEMPDATLATLKIQPSEPRDSAVYFCASGSLGDPTDTQYFGPGTRLTVL.

The rearrangement joins TRBV11-3 to TRBJ2-2; TRBD1 matches 8 bases. After removal of 7 bases from V and 7 bases from J, the junction contained 23 bases not matched to a gene. The CDR3 length is 19 residues. Germline-derived CDR1 and CDR2 are SGHNT and YENEEA. CDR3 nucleotides: TGTGCCAGCACCTTCGGCCTCCACCCCGGGACAGGTATCTTCGGGGAGCTGTTTTTT. Its translation: CASTFGLHPGTGIFGELFF.

The rearrangement uses TRBV6-5 and TRBJ2-7; D perhaps matches TRBD1 (6 bases). This CDR3 comprises 12 residues. Germline CDR1 is MNHEY and CDR2 is SVGAGI. V was trimmed by 5 bases and J by 3 bases, leaving 8 bases between them. The CDR3 protein is CASSQGHYEQYF. For the CDR3, the DNA is TGTGCCAGCAGTCAGGGACACTACGAGCAGTACTTC.

This clone was found once. This sequence joins TRBV7-2 and TRBJ1-2; no firm D call. V shed 5 bases and J shed 5 bases, with 18 bases lying between them. Germline CDR1 reads SGHTA; CDR2 reads FQGNSA. This CDR3 region has 15 residues. The CDR3 DNA reads as TGTGCCAGCAGCCAGACGACGGCAGCGCCTTATGGCTACACCTTC. This encodes CASSQTTAAPYGYTF.

For this clone: With a far larger clone one base away, a read error is the likely cause. V is TRBV4-3 and J is TRBJ2-1; D is unresolved. The germline CDR1 and CDR2 sequences are LGHNA and YSLEER. This CDR3 has 17 residues. The CDR3 loop reads CDSSQDMNVLIYNEQFF. CDR3 bases: TGCGACAGCAGCCAAGATATGAACGTACTCATATACAATGAGCAGTTCTTC.

This rearrangement joins TRBV19 to TRBJ2-2, with TRBD1 matching over 9 bases. Germline trimming cut 6 bases from V and 4 bases from J; bases unmatched to any gene: 9. The CDR3 runs 16 residues. CDR1 is LNHDA and CDR2 is SQIVND in the germline V gene (reference sequence). The DNA for the CDR3 is TGTGCCAGTAGAAACGCCGGGACAGGGCGCACCGGGGAGCTGTTTTTT. This gives the protein CASRNAGTGRTGELFF. The full variable domain, its missing parts supplied by reference TRBV19 and TRBJ2-2, is DGGITQSPKYLFRKEGQNVTLSCEQNLNHDAMYWYRQDPGQGLRLIYYSQIVNDFQKGDIAEGYSVSREKKESFPLTVTSAQKNPTAFYLCASRNAGTGRTGELFFGEGSRLTVL.

About this clone: Other nucleotide sequences from this sample produce the same CDR3. The CDR3 DNA is TGTGCCAGCAGCTTAGACAGGGGTCATGGCTACACCTTC. Protein product: CASSLDRGHGYTF. The genes are TRBV5-6 and TRBJ1-2; the match to TRBD1 covers 8 bases. Germline trimming cut 2 bases from V and 6 bases from J; bases unmatched to any gene: 3. The CDR3 spans 13 residues. Germline V gene sequence: CDR1 SGHDT, CDR2 YYEEEE.

A few counts support this clone. The rearrangement uses TRBV6-6 and TRBJ2-7; possible D gene TRBD2, 5 bases. Germline values: CDR1 MNHNY, CDR2 SVGAGI (reference sequence). CDR3 length: 14 residues. V lost 5 bases and J 5 bases, leaving 16 bases between the germline ends. DNA for the CDR3: TGTGCCAGCAGTCCCTCCAAGGGAGCCCACGAGCAGTACTTC. Translated, it gives CASSPSKGAHEQYF.

The chain joins TRBV5-8 to TRBJ2-2; D ambiguous. V lost 1 base to trimming and J lost 6 bases, with 10 bases between them. The CDR3 runs 14 residues. CDR1 SGHTS and CDR2 YDEGEE come from the germline V gene. CDR3 in amino acids: CASSLMPRSGELFF. CDR3 bases: TGTGCCAGCAGCTTGATGCCGAGGTCCGGGGAGCTGTTTTTT. The entire variable domain, with the rest obtained from reference TRBV5-8 and TRBJ2-2, is as follows: EAGVTQSPTHLIKTRGQQATLRCSPISGHTSVYWYQQALGLGLQFLLWYDEGEERNRGNFPPRFSGRQFPNYSSELNVNALELEDSALYLCASSLMPRSGELFFGEGSRLTVL.

The J gene is TRBJ2-7, the V gene TRBV19; 9 nucleotides match TRBD1. CDR3 length: 15 residues. The V segment lost 5 bases and the J segment 6 bases; nucleotides outside the gene matches: 11. CDR1 and CDR2 from the germline V gene are LNHDA and SQIVND (reference sequence). This chain's CDR3 is CASSPPGQGSGEQYF. The CDR3, as DNA: TGTGCCAGTAGTCCTCCGGGACAGGGCTCCGGCGAGCAGTACTTC.

The chain is built from TRBV7-6 and TRBJ1-1, with 9 bases matching TRBD1. Germline V gives CDR1 SGHVS, CDR2 FNYEAQ. CDR3 length: 16 residues. With V trimmed by 5 bases and J by 0 bases, 7 bases remained unmatched. CDR3 residues: CASSPGDRALNTEAFF. The CDR3 DNA reads as TGTGCCAGCAGCCCCGGGGACAGGGCGCTGAACACTGAAGCTTTCTTT.

On this clone: Compared with germline, one end of the junction differs, possibly owing to a read error. The genes are TRBV4-3 and TRBJ2-1; D not resolved. The CDR3 has 17 amino acids. From germline, CDR1 is LGHNA and CDR2 YSLEER. The CDR3 protein is CASSEDMSVLIYNEQFF. The CDR3 DNA follows: TGCGCCAGCAGCGAAGATATGAGCGTACTCATCTACAATGAGCAGTTCTTC.